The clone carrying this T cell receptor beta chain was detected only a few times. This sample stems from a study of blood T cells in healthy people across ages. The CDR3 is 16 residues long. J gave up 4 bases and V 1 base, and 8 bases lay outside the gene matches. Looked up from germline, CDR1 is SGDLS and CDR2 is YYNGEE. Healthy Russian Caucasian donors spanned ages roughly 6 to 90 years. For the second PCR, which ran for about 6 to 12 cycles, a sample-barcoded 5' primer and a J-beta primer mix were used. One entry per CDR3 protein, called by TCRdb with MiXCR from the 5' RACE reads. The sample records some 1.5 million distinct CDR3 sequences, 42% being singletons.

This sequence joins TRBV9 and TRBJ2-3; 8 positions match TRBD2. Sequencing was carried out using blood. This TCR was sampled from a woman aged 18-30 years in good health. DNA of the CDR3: TGTGCCAGCAGCGTAAGGACGGGGGGGTTCGCAGATACGCAGTATTTT. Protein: CASSVRTGGFADTQYF.